Shown below are 25 T cell receptor beta chains from a single sample sequenced in a study of CXCR3-negative and CXCR3-positive naive CD8 T cells. Whole-study findings and limits: TRB CDR3s were more hydrophobic in CXCR3-positive than in CXCR3-negative naive cells.

No antigen has been assigned to these receptors. The libraries of TRB cDNA were prepared using 5' RACE with UMI labels. TCRdb reprocessed the 5' RACE reads; each CDR3 protein has one entry and no DNA is given. The sample has about 86,000 distinct CDR3 sequences; the top ten hold approximately 0.82%. The source material was naive CXCR3+ CD8+ T cells from blood. Subset of the sample: CD45RO-CCR7+CD27+CD95- naive CD8+ T cells expressing CXCR3 (TNR3+). All receptors come from a human donor in good health. Some clones in this sample may be carry-over from other donors' samples.

V and J are TRBV5-6 and TRBJ1-2. This CDR3 comprises 14 residues. Germline CDR1 reads SGHDT; CDR2 reads YYEEEE. The CDR3 region is CASSSNRNYYGYTF.

The chain uses TRBV28 and TRBJ2-2; TCRdb reports TRBD2, a call that lacks DNA to check it against. From germline, CDR1 is MDHEN and CDR2 SYDVKM. CDR3 size: 16 residues. The CDR3 protein is CASSWGRLAGTGELFF.

The V gene is TRBV29-1, the J gene TRBJ1-1; TCRdb's D call of TRBD1 is untestable without DNA. The CDR3 spans 15 residues. Germline V CDR1 and CDR2: SQVTM, ANQGSEA. This chain's CDR3 is CSVARDRGWGTEAFF.

The chain uses TRBV28 and TRBJ2-7; TCRdb's assignment of TRBD1 cannot be checked, as there is no DNA. There are 16 residues in the CDR3. Germline CDR1 and CDR2: MDHEN and SYDVKM. The CDR3 is CASSPEWGGITYEQYF.

This sequence joins TRBV5-6 and TRBJ2-1; absent DNA, TCRdb's TRBD1 call cannot be checked. The germline gives CDR1 SGHDT, CDR2 YYEEEE. CDR3 size: 16 residues. CDR3 amino acids: CASSLTREGAYNEQFF.

The gene calls are TRBV21-1 and TRBJ2-5; TCRdb picks TRBD1, but there is no DNA to check that call. TRBV21-1 is listed as a pseudogene. The CDR3 has 16 amino acids. The CDR3 sequence is CASSHTGTSMQETQYF.

V is TRBV27 and J is TRBJ2-1; the TRBD2 assignment by TCRdb is unverifiable without DNA. The CDR3 extends over 16 amino acids. Germline CDR1 MNHEY, CDR2 SMNVEV (reference sequence). The CDR3 loop reads CASSPPPGLAGSAEFF.

The chain links TRBV4-2 to TRBJ2-1. Germline CDR1 and CDR2: LGHNA and YNFKEQ. CDR3 length equals 14 residues. The CDR3 loop is CASSQVREREEQFF.

The genes are TRBV9 and TRBJ2-7; TCRdb reports TRBD1, a call that lacks DNA to check it against. Germline V gene lookup returns CDR1 SGDLS and CDR2 YYNGEE. The CDR3 runs 15 residues. This CDR3 reads CASSVDRGQGGGQYF.

The chain employs TRBV7-8 and TRBJ1-5; with no DNA, the TCRdb D assignment of TRBD1 cannot be verified. The CDR3 consists of 15 residues. Germline V gives CDR1 SGHVS, CDR2 FQNEAQ. CDR3 residues: CASSNLSPVDQPQHF.

The rearrangement links TRBV29-1 to TRBJ2-2; TCRdb designates TRBD2, a call that cannot be tested without DNA. The germline CDR1 and CDR2 sequences are SQVTM and ANQGSEA. The length of the CDR3 is 14 residues. The CDR3 loop reads CSVEGGGIPGELFF.

The chain recombines TRBV29-1 with TRBJ2-2. The germline V gene has CDR1 SQVTM and CDR2 ANQGSEA. The CDR3 has 15 residues. This CDR3 is CSVEWETANTGELFF.

The V call is TRBV9, the J call TRBJ2-3. This CDR3 has 11 amino acids. CDR1 and CDR2 from the germline V gene are SGDLS and YYNGEE. CDR3 region: CASSERDTQYF. Full variable domain (rest looked up from reference TRBV9 and TRBJ2-3): DSGVTQTPKHLITATGQRVTLRCSPRSGDLSVYWYQQSLDQGLQFLIQYYNGEERAKGNILERFSAQQFPDLHSELNLSSLELGDSALYFCASSERDTQYFGPGTRLTVL.

The V gene is TRBV6-2 or TRBV6-3, the J gene TRBJ2-3; TCRdb's D call of TRBD2 is untestable without DNA. Germline CDR1 and CDR2: MNHEY and SVGEGT. This CDR3 region has 15 residues. The CDR3 sequence: CASSPAGGPTDTQYF.

V gene TRBV24-1 combines with J gene TRBJ1-1. The CDR3 spans 14 residues. Germline loops: CDR1 KGHDR, CDR2 SFDVKD. The CDR3 spells CATRSGPRGTEAFF.

CDR3 loop: CSVEGGQGMRSYEQYF. V gene TRBV29-1 combines with J gene TRBJ2-7; absent DNA, TCRdb's TRBD1 call cannot be checked. The CDR3 runs to 16 residues. Per germline, CDR1 SQVTM and CDR2 ANQGSEA.

This chain links TRBV25-1 with TRBJ2-2; TCRdb picks TRBD1, but there is no DNA to check that call. The CDR3 consists of 15 residues. Germline loops: CDR1 MGHDK, CDR2 SYGVNS. CDR3 sequence: CASSDPGQNTGELFF.

The V call is TRBV12-3 or TRBV12-4, the J call TRBJ2-1; absent DNA, TCRdb's TRBD2 call cannot be checked. The CDR3 contains 19 residues. The CDR3 spells CASSSGLAGGPASYNEQFF.

The chain couples TRBV20-1 to TRBJ1-4; there is no DNA to check the TCRdb D call of TRBD1. The CDR3 consists of 14 residues. Germline V CDR1 and CDR2: DFQATT, SNEGSKA (reference sequence). The CDR3 sequence is CSAARDSGTEKLFF.

The chain combines TRBV13 with TRBJ1-1; TCRdb lists TRBD1, though no DNA is available to test this call. This CDR3 is built from 16 residues. Per the germline V gene, CDR1 is PRHDT and CDR2 is FYEKMQ (reference sequence). CDR3 sequence reads: CASRVRGRGVNTEAFF.

This chain links TRBV11-2 with TRBJ2-5. Germline V gene lookup returns CDR1 SGHAT and CDR2 FQNNGV. There are 13 residues in the CDR3. Here the CDR3 reads CASSLEVGKTQYF.

The CDR3 here is CASSPQGIGEKLFF. V usage is TRBV12-3 or TRBV12-4 and J usage is TRBJ1-4; TCRdb reports TRBD1, a call that lacks DNA to check it against. The CDR3 sequence is 14 residues long.

This sequence joins TRBV9 and TRBJ2-1; TCRdb picks TRBD2, but there is no DNA to check that call. Germline CDR1 SGDLS, CDR2 YYNGEE. CDR3 length equals 15 residues. CDR3 sequence reads: CASSVGASGHNEQFF.

The genes are TRBV6-2 or TRBV6-3 and TRBJ1-1. The CDR3 sequence is 15 residues long. Germline V gene sequence: CDR1 MNHEY, CDR2 SVGEGT. CDR3 amino acids: CASTQEGPGWTEAFF.

The chain recombines TRBV3-1 with TRBJ2-1; with no DNA, the TCRdb D assignment of TRBD2 cannot be verified. Germline V gene data show CDR1 as LGHDT and CDR2 as YNNKEL (reference sequence). The CDR3 extends over 16 amino acids. The CDR3 loop reads CASSPPSGRALDEQFF.